These T cell receptor beta chains were read from a single sample in a study of beta chain features in type 1 diabetes. Using immunoSEQ multiplex PCR, the repertoire was profiled, and TCRdb retains in-frame clones only, with some absent. The data contain 400,000 to 550,000 clones, over 10% of them singletons. The sample was naive CD4+ T cells from blood. Receptors were obtained from a woman aged 18-29 years in good health. Each CDR3 is given with its conserved first and last residue. A D gene is named only where the DNA matches it firmly. Only part of the rows carry a size: once, few, many, or a class if the clone is expanded.

>-|TRBJ2-1|TRBV5-1|-
TGCGCCAGCAGCTTGGTGGGTATGAATGAGCAGTTCTTC
CASSLVGMNEQFF
>-|TRBJ1-4|TRBV5-1|few
TGCGCCAGCAGCGCCCAGGGGAGTGAAAAACTGTTTTTT
CASSAQGSEKLFF
>TRBD2|TRBJ2-5|TRBV27|few
TGTGCCAGCAAAGGACTAGCGGGCGGAGAAGAGACCCAGTACTTC
CASKGLAGGEETQYF
>TRBD2|TRBJ2-5|TRBV30|few
TGTGCCTGGACGCGACTAGCGGGAGTTGCAGAGACCCAGTACTTC
CAWTRLAGVAETQYF
>-|TRBJ2-6|TRBV21-1|few
TGTGCCAGCAGCGGCCAACATCCGTGCTCTGGGGCCAACGTCCTGACTTTC
CASSGQHPCSGANVLTF
>-|TRBJ1-2|TRBV20-1|-
TGCGGGGACAAAACTAACTATGGCTACACCTTC
CGDKTNYGYTF
>-|TRBJ1-3|TRBV29-1|-
TGCAGCGTTGAATCCCCGGGGGGCCCTGGAAACACCATATATTTT
CSVESPGGPGNTIYF
>-|TRBJ2-2|TRBV23-1|few
TGCGCCAGCAGGCGTACCAGGAGGAACACCGGGGAGCTGTTTTTT
CASRRTRRNTGELFF
>-|TRBJ2-5|TRBV10-3|few
TGTGCCATCAGTGATCCCTCTCCGATCAGGGGGGACCCAGAGACCCAGTACTTC
CAISDPSPIRGDPETQYF
>-|TRBJ2-4|TRBV7-3|-
TGTGCCAGCAGCTTGGTCAGCGGAATGGGCATTCAGTACTTC
CASSLVSGMGIQYF
>TRBD2|TRBJ2-1|TRBV5-1|few
TGCGCCAGCAGCTTGGCCTTAGCGGGAGTGTTAGAGCAGTTCTTC
CASSLALAGVLEQFF
>-|TRBJ2-1|TRBV29-1|few
TGCAGCGTTGGTGGTAGTGGGTACAATGAGCAGTTCTTC
CSVGGSGYNEQFF
>-|TRBJ2-6|TRBV4-1|-
TGCGCCAGCAGCCAAGTAACCAGGGGAATACAAACTGGGGCCAACGTCCTGACTTTC
CASSQVTRGIQTGANVLTF
>TRBD1|TRBJ2-6|TRBV4-1|-
TGCGCCAGCAGGCGCGACAGGGGGCTTGGTGGGGCCAACGTCCTGACTTTC
CASRRDRGLGGANVLTF
>-|TRBJ2-5|TRBV7-2|-
TGTGCCAGCAGCTTAGCGCGGACGCCAAGTGAGACCCAGTACTTC
CASSLARTPSETQYF
>-|TRBJ2-5|TRBV30|few
TGTGCCTGGAGAGGAGCAGGGTTCCAAGAGACCCAGTACTTC
CAWRGAGFQETQYF
>TRBD1|TRBJ2-7|TRBV7-9|-
TGTGCCAGCAGCTTAGAAGGGACAGGGGCCTACGAGCAGTACTTC
CASSLEGTGAYEQYF
>-|TRBJ2-3|TRBV27|few
TGTGCCAGCTCCCCTCGTGACAATCAGAAGCCGCCAGTCACAGATACGCAGTATTTT
CASSPRDNQKPPVTDTQYF
>-|TRBJ2-7|TRBV13|few
TGTGCCAGCAGCCGCTCGATTGGGCTCTACGAGCAGTACTTC
CASSRSIGLYEQYF
>-|TRBJ1-1|TRBV6-1|few
TGTGCCAGCAGTGAATTGGGGGGAGCGAACACTGAAGCTTTCTTT
CASSELGGANTEAFF
>TRBD1|TRBJ1-1|TRBV29-1|-
TGCAGCGTTCACAAGGGGGCGAGGTCAGCTGAAGCTTTCTTT
CSVHKGARSAEAFF
>-|TRBJ1-1|TRBV11-2|-
TGTGCCAGCAGCTTAGTGGGACACCAACAGAACACTGAAGCTTTCTTT
CASSLVGHQQNTEAFF
>-|TRBJ1-5|TRBV2|few
TGTGCCAGCAGGATTGGGGAGTTTGGCAATCAGCCCCAGCATTTT
CASRIGEFGNQPQHF
>-|TRBJ2-1|TRBV9|-
TGTGCCAGCAGCGTAGCTACTAGTAACAATGAGCAGTTCTTC
CASSVATSNNEQFF
>TRBD1|TRBJ2-1|TRBV7-7|few
TGTGCTAGCAGCTCCCGGACAGGGAATGAGCAGTTCTTC
CASSSRTGNEQFF
>-|TRBJ2-6|TRBV29-1|few
TGCAGCGTTTGGACACCGAATTCTGGGGCCAACGTCCTGACTTTC
CSVWTPNSGANVLTF
>-|TRBJ2-1|TRBV4-2|-
TGTGCCAGCAGCCAAAAACCGGCCGAGAGCAGTGAGCAGTTCTTC
CASSQKPAESSEQFF
>TRBD2|TRBJ2-3|TRBV7-3|-
TGTGCCAGCAGCCCCGGGGGGAGCACAGATACGCAGTATTTT
CASSPGGSTDTQYF
>-|TRBJ2-4|TRBV28|-
TGTGCCAGCAGTCCTCCTTCGGGGAGACACTTAAGGATTCAGTACTTC
CASSPPSGRHLRIQYF
>-|TRBJ2-5|TRBV11-3|-
TGTGCCAGCAGCTTAATCATCGGGGAGACCCAGTACTTC
CASSLIIGETQYF
>-|TRBJ2-2|TRBV7-2|-
TGTGCCAGCAGCTTTCCCGGGGAGCTGTTTTTT
CASSFPGELFF
>TRBD1|TRBJ1-1|TRBV4-3|-
TGCGCCAGCAGCCAAGATGGGGTAAGGGGGCGGAGGAACACTGAAGCTTTCTTT
CASSQDGVRGRRNTEAFF
>-|TRBJ2-1|TRBV18|-
TGTGCCAGCTCACCAACAAGGGGTCGTGGGAGCTCCTACAATGAGCAGTTCTTC
CASSPTRGRGSSYNEQFF
>TRBD2|TRBJ2-1|TRBV6-5|-
TGTGCCAGCCAATCTAGCGGGACCTACAATGAGCAGTTCTTC
CASQSSGTYNEQFF
>-|TRBJ2-6|TRBV11-2|-
TGTGCCAGCAGCCGCGCTACCACTGGGGCCAACGTCCTGACTTTC
CASSRATTGANVLTF
>-|TRBJ2-5|TRBV9|few
TGTGCCAGCAGCGTAGCGGGTGGCAGAGTTCAAGAGACCCAGTACTTC
CASSVAGGRVQETQYF
>TRBD1|TRBJ1-2|TRBV5-6|-
TGTGCCAGCAGCTTGAGACAGGGCGATGGCTACACCTTC
CASSLRQGDGYTF
>TRBD2|TRBJ2-1|TRBV5-4|-
TGTGCCAGCAGTCCTAGCGGGGGGAGATCCCTATACTCCTACAATGAGCAGTTCTTC
CASSPSGGRSLYSYNEQFF
>TRBD1|TRBJ2-7|TRBV7-8|few
TGTGCCAGCAGCCCATGGACAGGGGCTTTCCATGGATACTACTACGAGCAGTACTTC
CASSPWTGAFHGYYYEQYF
>-|TRBJ1-2|TRBV29-1|few
TGCAGCGTTGATGGCGGTAGGCAGGGAATTAGTGGCTACACCTTC
CSVDGGRQGISGYTF
>-|TRBJ2-7|TRBV23-1|few
TGCGCCAGCAGCCTAGGGGAGGACTACGAGCAGTACTTC
CASSLGEDYEQYF
>-|TRBJ1-4|TRBV5-6|-
TGTGCCAGCAGCCCGTTGAGCAGGGCCGGTGAAAAACTGTTTTTT
CASSPLSRAGEKLFF
>TRBD2|TRBJ2-3|TRBV2|few
TGTGCCAGCAGAGGGACTAGCGGCACAGATACGCAGTATTTT
CASRGTSGTDTQYF
>-|TRBJ1-1|TRBV7-9|few
TGTGCCAGCAGCTTAGCGCCTAGAGGCTCTGAAGCTTTCTTT
CASSLAPRGSEAFF
>-|TRBJ2-3|TRBV5-4|-
TGTGCCAGCAGCTTGGAAGTCAGCTCAGATACGCAGTATTTT
CASSLEVSSDTQYF
>-|TRBJ1-2|TRBV20-1|-
TGCAGAGCGGGGGAGGGTTCCGGCTACACCTTC
CRAGEGSGYTF
>-|TRBJ1-5|TRBV5-6|-
TGTGCCAGCAGCTTGCGCAATCAGCCCCAGCATTTT
CASSLRNQPQHF
>-|TRBJ2-7|TRBV7-6|-
TGTGCCAGCAGCTCAACGCAGGGGATCTCCTACGAGCAGTACTTC
CASSSTQGISYEQYF
>TRBD2|TRBJ2-7|TRBV6-1|-
TGTGCCAGCATCAAAGCGGGAGCCAGCTCCTACGAGCAGTACTTC
CASIKAGASSYEQYF
>TRBD1|TRBJ2-1|TRBV29-1|few
TGCAGCGTCGACAGGGGCTACAATGAGCAGTTCTTC
CSVDRGYNEQFF
>-|TRBJ2-3|TRBV5-4|-
TGTGCCAGCAGTTTTCCACGGACAGAAAGCACAGATACGCAGTATTTT
CASSFPRTESTDTQYF
>-|TRBJ1-5|TRBV4-3|-
TGCGCCAGCAGCCAAACAGGGAAGGATAATCAGCCCCAGCATTTT
CASSQTGKDNQPQHF
>-|TRBJ2-6|TRBV27|few
TGTGCCAGCAGTTTATACAGGGCTGGGGCCAACGTCCTGACTTTC
CASSLYRAGANVLTF